These 2 T cell receptor beta chains share one sample of origin, sequenced in a study of shared clonotypes between healthy human individuals. Clones were sequenced by immunoSEQ multiplex PCR, and TCRdb holds only the in-frame ones, with some missing. The sample yields about 2.3 million clones, 85% to 95% seen once. The sequenced material came from naive CD4+ T cells from PBMCs. Sample subset: CD45RA+ positively selected. These receptors were taken from a young man in good health. Some clones in this sample may be carry-over from other donors' samples.

The chain recombines TRBV9 with TRBJ2-1; D is unresolved. CDR1 and CDR2 from the germline V gene are SGDLS and YYNGEE. The CDR3 contains 16 residues. Trimming removed 0 bases from V and 8 bases from J, with 18 bases in between. The CDR3 region has the DNA TGTGCCAGCAGCGTAGCGGTTCTCCAGAGATCCGATGAGCAGTTCTTC. Protein: CASSVAVLQRSDEQFF. The variable domain in full, completed from reference TRBV9 and TRBJ2-1, reads DSGVTQTPKHLITATGQRVTLRCSPRSGDLSVYWYQQSLDQGLQFLIQYYNGEERAKGNILERFSAQQFPDLHSELNLSSLELGDSALYFCASSVAVLQRSDEQFFGPGTRLTVL.

V usage is TRBV9 and J usage is TRBJ2-4, with 16 bases aligning to TRBD2. V shed 4 bases, J shed 11 bases, and the junction held 6 bases outside the gene matches. Germline V gives CDR1 SGDLS, CDR2 YYNGEE. This CDR3 region has 15 residues. CDR3 amino acids: CASSYGTSGREVQYF. The CDR3 DNA follows: TGTGCCAGCAGCTACGGGACTAGCGGGAGGGAAGTTCAGTACTTC.